The present T cell receptor (beta chain) was sequenced within a study of Ad26.COV2.S vaccination and SARS-CoV-2 variants. Study summary: The study gave Ad26.COV2.S intramuscularly, once or twice 56 days apart.

Study outcomes and limitations: Compared with placebo recipients, vaccine recipients had higher spike-specific TCR breadth.

Some clones are missing from TCRdb's copy, which holds only in-frame ones; the method was immunoSEQ multiplex PCR. The table lists 300,000 to 500,000 clones, roughly nine tenths of them singletons. Remarks on this clone: Its antigen is unknown.

Treatment specified: some 19 received Ad26.COV2.S at low or high dose, single or two shots; five or six received placebo; per-sample allocation not given. Material that was analyzed had been drawn on day 63 after the first vaccine or placebo injection. Boston supplied an adult donor aged 18-55 years. Immunization relied on an Ad26 vector, which expressed Wuhan-strain SARS-CoV-2 spike. V dropped 7 bases and J dropped 4 bases, with 11 bases sitting between them. Germline V gives CDR1 MNHEY, CDR2 SVGAGI. This CDR3 has 13 amino acids. The sequencing used peripheral blood, collected in a trial of Ad26.COV2.S vaccine versus placebo. The receptor was derived from a person aged 18-60 years who received the Ad26.COV2.S COVID-19 vaccine or a placebo. The V and J genes are TRBV6-5 and TRBJ2-1; D not resolved. CDR3 protein: CASTSELYNEQFF. The CDR3 DNA reads TGTGCCAGCACCTCAGAATTATACAATGAGCAGTTCTTC.